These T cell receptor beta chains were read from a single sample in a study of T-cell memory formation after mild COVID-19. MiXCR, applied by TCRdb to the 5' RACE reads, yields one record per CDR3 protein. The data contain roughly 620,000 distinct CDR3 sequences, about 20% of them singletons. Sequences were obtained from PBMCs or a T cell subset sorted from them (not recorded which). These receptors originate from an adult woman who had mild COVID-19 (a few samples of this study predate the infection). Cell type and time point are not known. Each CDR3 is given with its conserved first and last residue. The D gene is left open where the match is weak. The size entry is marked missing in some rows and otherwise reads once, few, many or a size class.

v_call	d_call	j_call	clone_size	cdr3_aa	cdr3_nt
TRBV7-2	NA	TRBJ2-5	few	CASSLVGIQETQYF	TGTGCCAGCAGCTTAGTGGGCATACAAGAGACCCAGTACTTC
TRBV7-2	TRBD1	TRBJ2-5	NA	CASSRERGHEETKYF	TGTGCCAGCAGCCGAGAGAGGGGGCATGAAGAGACCAAGTACTTC
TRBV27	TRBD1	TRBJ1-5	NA	CASSLVRGRPQHF	TGTGCCAGCAGTTTAGTCAGGGGGCGTCCCCAGCATTTT
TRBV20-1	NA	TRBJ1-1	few	CSARLYTTWAHTEAFF	TGCAGTGCTAGACTTTACACGACCTGGGCCCACACTGAAGCTTTCTTT
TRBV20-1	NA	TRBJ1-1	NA	CSARRGTPEAFF	TGCAGTGCTAGAAGAGGAACCCCTGAAGCTTTCTTT
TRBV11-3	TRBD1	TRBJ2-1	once	CASSGRTGTNYNEQFF	TGTGCCAGCAGCGGAAGGACAGGGACGAACTACAATGAGCAGTTCTTC
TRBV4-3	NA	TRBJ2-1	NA	CASSQDSDASNEQFF	TGCGCCAGCAGCCAAGATTCGGACGCGTCCAATGAGCAGTTCTTC
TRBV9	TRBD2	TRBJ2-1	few	CASSVGTSGRIGEQFF	TGTGCCAGCAGCGTGGGGACTAGCGGGAGGATAGGTGAGCAGTTCTTC
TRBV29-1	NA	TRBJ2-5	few	CSVELQPGSQYF	TGCAGCGTTGAGTTGCAGCCGGGCTCCCAGTACTTC
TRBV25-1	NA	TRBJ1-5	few	CASRSGSNQPQHF	TGTGCCAGCAGGTCTGGGAGCAATCAGCCCCAGCATTTT
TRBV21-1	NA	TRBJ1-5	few	CASSMTGSNQPQHF	TGTGCCAGCAGTATGACAGGTAGCAATCAGCCCCAGCATTTT
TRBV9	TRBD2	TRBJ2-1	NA	CASSPGTSGGAVIHEQFF	TGTGCCAGCAGCCCAGGGACTAGCGGGGGGGCCGTCATCCATGAGCAGTTCTTC
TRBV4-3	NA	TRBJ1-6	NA	CASRSRATLYNSPLHF	TGCGCCAGCAGAAGTAGGGCAACCCTTTATAATTCACCCCTCCACTTT
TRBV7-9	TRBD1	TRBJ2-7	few	CASSVSFRGSIEQYF	TGTGCCAGCAGCGTCTCCTTCAGGGGGTCGATCGAGCAGTACTTC
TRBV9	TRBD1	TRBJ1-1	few	CASSLTPGGTEAFF	TGTGCCAGCAGCTTAACCCCAGGGGGAACTGAAGCTTTCTTT
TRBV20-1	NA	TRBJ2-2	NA	CSVVTMNTGELFF	TGCAGTGTCGTGACTATGAACACCGGGGAGCTGTTTTTT
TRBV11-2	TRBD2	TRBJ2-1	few	CASSLPLMTSGGPNEQFF	TGTGCCAGCAGCTTACCCCTCATGACTAGCGGGGGGCCCAATGAGCAGTTCTTC
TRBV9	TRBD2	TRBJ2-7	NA	CASSVAAGYHEQYF	TGTGCCAGCAGCGTCGCAGCGGGATACCACGAGCAGTACTTC
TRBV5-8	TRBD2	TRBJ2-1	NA	CASSSGLAGSPYNEQFF	TGTGCCAGCAGCTCGGGACTAGCGGGATCGCCCTACAATGAGCAGTTCTTC
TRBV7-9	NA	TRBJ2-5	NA	CASSPKLLPDGETQYF	TGTGCCAGCAGCCCTAAACTTCTGCCCGACGGGGAGACCCAGTACTTC
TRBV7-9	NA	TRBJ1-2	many	CASSLADSNYGYTF	TGTGCCAGCAGCTTAGCGGACTCTAACTATGGCTACACCTTC
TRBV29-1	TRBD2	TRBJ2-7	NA	CSVEDATSGSHEQYF	TGCAGCGTTGAAGATGCAACTAGCGGGAGCCACGAGCAGTACTTC
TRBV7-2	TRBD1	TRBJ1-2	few	CASSETGVGGYTF	TGTGCCAGCAGCGAAACAGGGGTCGGTGGCTACACCTTC
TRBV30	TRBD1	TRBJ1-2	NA	CASQPGQGISGYTF	TGTGCCTCCCAACCGGGACAGGGGATATCTGGCTACACCTTC
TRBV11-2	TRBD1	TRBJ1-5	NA	CASSLDRGAGGPQHF	TGTGCCAGCAGCTTAGACAGGGGGGCCGGCGGGCCCCAGCATTTT
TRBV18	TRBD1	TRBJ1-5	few	CASSSQGARGNQPQHF	TGTGCCAGCTCATCTCAGGGGGCGCGAGGCAATCAGCCCCAGCATTTT